This T cell receptor beta chain emerged from a study of blood T cell repertoires in COVID-19. Overall study: The study drew acute and convalescent COVID-19 samples from the United States, Italy and Spain.

Libraries were prepared by immunoSEQ multiplex PCR; TCRdb keeps only in-frame clonotypes and omits some of them. The data show more than 200,000 clones, with 65% to 90% seen just once and around 1.8% held by the top ten. The V gene end was trimmed by 3 bases and the J gene end by 7 bases; junction bases not matched to a gene: 8. Germline loops: CDR1 SGDLS, CDR2 YYNGEE. The CDR3 runs to 16 residues. The sequencing sample was made of peripheral blood. V usage is TRBV9 and J usage is TRBJ1-5, with 12 bases lining up with TRBD1. The receptor was derived from a man in his thirties or forties with active or convalescent COVID-19. In DNA, the CDR3 is TGTGCCAGCAGCGCCGGAGACGGGACAGGGGGCCAGCCCCAGCATTTT. This codes for CASSAGDGTGGQPQHF.